This note documents a single T cell receptor beta chain sequence. CDR1 and CDR2 from the germline V gene are SGHRS and YFSETQ. Germline trimming cut 2 bases from V and 1 base from J; bases unmatched to any gene: 1. This CDR3 spans 14 amino acids. The assay was immunoSEQ multiplex PCR, and TCRdb's table has in-frame clones only and misses some. This sample has 140,000 to 150,000 clones, with 84% found just once. This record belongs to a study of blood T cell repertoires in COVID-19. On the study more broadly: Acute-phase and convalescent COVID-19 samples originated in the United States, Italy and Spain. Sample material is recorded as cDNA or gDNA derived from T cells, B-cell-depleted T cells, or PBMCs.

The source material was peripheral blood. The clonotype originates from a human donor in a cohort sampled during active COVID-19. The chain links TRBV5-1 to TRBJ2-5, with TRBD2 matching 8 bases. In DNA, the CDR3 is TGCGCCAGCAGCTTCGGGGGGGCCCAAGAGACCCAGTACTTC. It translates to CASSFGGAQETQYF. Supplemented by reference TRBV5-1 and TRBJ2-5, the full variable domain reads KAGVTQTPRYLIKTRGQQVTLSCSPISGHRSVSWYQQTPGQGLQFLFEYFSETQRNKGNFPGRFSGRQFSNSRSEMNVSTLELGDSALYLCASSFGGAQETQYFGPGTRLLVL.